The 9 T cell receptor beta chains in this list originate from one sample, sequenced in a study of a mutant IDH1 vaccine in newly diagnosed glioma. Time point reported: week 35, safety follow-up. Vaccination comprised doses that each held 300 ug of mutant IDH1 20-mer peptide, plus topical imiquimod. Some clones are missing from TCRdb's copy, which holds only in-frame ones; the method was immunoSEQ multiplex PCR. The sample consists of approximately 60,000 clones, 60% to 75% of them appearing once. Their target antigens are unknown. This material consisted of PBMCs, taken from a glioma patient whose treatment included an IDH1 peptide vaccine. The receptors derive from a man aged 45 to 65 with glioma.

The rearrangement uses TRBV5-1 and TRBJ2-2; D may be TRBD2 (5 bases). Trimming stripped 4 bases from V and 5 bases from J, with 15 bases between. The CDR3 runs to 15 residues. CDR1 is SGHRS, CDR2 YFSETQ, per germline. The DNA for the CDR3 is TGCGCCAGCAGCCTGGGGTCGTCGGGGACCGGGGAGCTGTTTTTT. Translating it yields CASSLGSSGTGELFF.

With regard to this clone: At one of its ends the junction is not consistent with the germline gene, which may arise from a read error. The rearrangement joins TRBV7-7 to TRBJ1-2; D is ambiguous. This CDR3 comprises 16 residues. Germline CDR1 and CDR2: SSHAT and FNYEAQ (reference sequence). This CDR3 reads CASSLAGIWSNYGYTF. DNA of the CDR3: TGTGCTAGCAGCTTAGCGGGGATCTGGTCTAACTATGGCTACACCTTC.

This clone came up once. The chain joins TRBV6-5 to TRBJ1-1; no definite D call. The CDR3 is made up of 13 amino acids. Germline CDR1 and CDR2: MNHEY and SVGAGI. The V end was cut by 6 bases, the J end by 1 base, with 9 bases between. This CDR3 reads CASSKGGNTEAFF. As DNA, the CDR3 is TGTGCCAGCAGCAAAGGAGGGAACACTGAAGCTTTCTTT.

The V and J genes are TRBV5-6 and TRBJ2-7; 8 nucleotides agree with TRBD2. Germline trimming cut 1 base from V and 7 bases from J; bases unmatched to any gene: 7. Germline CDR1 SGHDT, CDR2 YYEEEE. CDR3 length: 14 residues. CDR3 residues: CASSLLAGSGEQYF. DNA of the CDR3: TGTGCCAGCAGCTTGTTAGCGGGGTCGGGGGAGCAGTACTTC. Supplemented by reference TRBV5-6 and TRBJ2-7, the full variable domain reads DAGVTQSPTHLIKTRGQQVTLRCSPKSGHDTVSWYQQALGQGPQFIFQYYEEEERQRGNFPDRFSGHQFPNYSSELNVNALLLGDSALYLCASSLLAGSGEQYFGPGTRLTVT.

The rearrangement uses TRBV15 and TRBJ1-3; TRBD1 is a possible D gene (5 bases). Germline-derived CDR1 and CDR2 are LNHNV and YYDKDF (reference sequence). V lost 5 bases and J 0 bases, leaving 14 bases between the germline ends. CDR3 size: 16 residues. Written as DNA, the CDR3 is TGTGCCACCAGCGTACTCGGGGCCCGCTCTGGAAACACCATATATTTT. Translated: CATSVLGARSGNTIYF.

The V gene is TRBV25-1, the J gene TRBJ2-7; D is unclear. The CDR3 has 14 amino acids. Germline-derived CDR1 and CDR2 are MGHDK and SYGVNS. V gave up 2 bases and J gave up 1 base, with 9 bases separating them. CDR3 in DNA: TGTGCCAGCAGTGAAAGACACGTTTCCTACGAGCAGTACTTC. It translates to CASSERHVSYEQYF.

CDR3 protein: CAWSTGGQGPQYF. The CDR3 DNA sequence: TGTGCCTGGAGTACGGGGGGACAGGGCCCGCAGTATTTT. The V gene is TRBV30, the J gene TRBJ2-3; TRBD1 matches at 9 bases. Germline CDR1 reads GTSNPN; CDR2 reads SVGIG (reference sequence). This CDR3 has 13 amino acids. J lost 10 bases, V lost 2 bases, and 7 bases had no gene match. The full variable domain, in which reference TRBV30 and TRBJ2-3 provide the parts outside the CDR3, is SQTIHQWPATLVQPVGSPLSLECTVEGTSNPNLYWYRQAAGRGLQLLFYSVGIGQISSEVPQNLSASRPQDRQFILSSKKLLLSDSGFYLCAWSTGGQGPQYFGPGTRLTVL.

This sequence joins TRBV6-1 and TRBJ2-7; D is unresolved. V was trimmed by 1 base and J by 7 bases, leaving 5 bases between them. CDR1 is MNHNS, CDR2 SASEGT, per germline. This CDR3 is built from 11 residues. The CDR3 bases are TGTGCCAGCAGTGAAGAGCCAGAGCAGTACTTC. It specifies CASSEEPEQYF.

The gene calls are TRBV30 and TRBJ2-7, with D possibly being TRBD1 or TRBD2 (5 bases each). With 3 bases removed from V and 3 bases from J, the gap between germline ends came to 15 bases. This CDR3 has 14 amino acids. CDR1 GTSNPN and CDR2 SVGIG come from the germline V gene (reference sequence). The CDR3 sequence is CAWSSGTGYYEQYF. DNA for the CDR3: TGTGCCTGGAGCTCCGGGACGGGGTACTACGAGCAGTACTTC.